The T cell receptor beta chain described here comes from a study of blood T cell repertoires in COVID-19. The repertoire was sequenced with immunoSEQ multiplex PCR; TCRdb's copy has only in-frame clones and lacks some. This table has fewer than 80,000 clones, about 90% appearing once. V dropped 0 bases and J dropped 5; count of bases not matched to a gene: 7. The germline gives CDR1 SNHLY, CDR2 FYNNEI. The CDR3 consists of 18 residues. The chain recombines TRBV2 with TRBJ2-5; 15 positions match TRBD2. This TCR was recovered from a man aged 50-60 years with acute or convalescent COVID-19. Sequencing was performed on peripheral blood. CDR3 sequence (DNA): TGTGCCAGCAGTGAAGCTGGGACTAGCGGGAGGAGATCGGAGACCCAGTACTTC. Protein sequence: CASSEAGTSGRRSETQYF.